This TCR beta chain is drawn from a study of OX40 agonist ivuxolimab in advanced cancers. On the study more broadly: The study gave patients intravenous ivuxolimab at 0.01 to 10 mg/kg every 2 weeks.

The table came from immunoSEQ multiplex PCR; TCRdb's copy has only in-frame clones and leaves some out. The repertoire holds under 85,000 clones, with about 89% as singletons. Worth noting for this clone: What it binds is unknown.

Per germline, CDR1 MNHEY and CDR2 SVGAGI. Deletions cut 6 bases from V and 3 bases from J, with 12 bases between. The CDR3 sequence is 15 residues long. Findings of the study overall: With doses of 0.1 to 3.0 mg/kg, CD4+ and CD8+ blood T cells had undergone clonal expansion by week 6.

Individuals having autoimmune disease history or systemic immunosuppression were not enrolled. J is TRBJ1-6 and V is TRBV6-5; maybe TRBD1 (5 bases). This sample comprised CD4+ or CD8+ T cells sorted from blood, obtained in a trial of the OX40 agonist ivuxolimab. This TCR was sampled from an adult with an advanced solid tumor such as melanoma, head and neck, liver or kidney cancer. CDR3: CASRDRGIYNSPLHF. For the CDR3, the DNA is TGTGCCAGCAGGGACCGGGGCATCTATAATTCACCCCTCCACTTT.